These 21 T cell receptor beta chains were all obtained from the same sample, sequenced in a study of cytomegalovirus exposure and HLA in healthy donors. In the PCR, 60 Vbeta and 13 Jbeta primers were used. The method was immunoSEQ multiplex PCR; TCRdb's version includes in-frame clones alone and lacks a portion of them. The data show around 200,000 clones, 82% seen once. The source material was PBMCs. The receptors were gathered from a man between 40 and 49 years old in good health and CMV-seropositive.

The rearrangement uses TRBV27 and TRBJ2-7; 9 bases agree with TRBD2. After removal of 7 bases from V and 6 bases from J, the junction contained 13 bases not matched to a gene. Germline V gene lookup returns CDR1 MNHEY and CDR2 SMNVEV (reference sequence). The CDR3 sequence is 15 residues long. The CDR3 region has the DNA TGTGCCAGCACCCCGATGACTAGCGGCAAAGGCGAGCAGTACTTC. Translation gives CASTPMTSGKGEQYF.

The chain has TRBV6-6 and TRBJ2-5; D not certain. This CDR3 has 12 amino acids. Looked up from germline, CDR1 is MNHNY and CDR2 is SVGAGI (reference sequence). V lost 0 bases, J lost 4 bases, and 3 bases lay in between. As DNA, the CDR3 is TGTGCCAGCAGTTACTCGAGAGAGACCCAGTACTTC. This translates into CASSYSRETQYF.

CDR3 amino acids: CASTSGVGTRVRGEQFF. CDR3 bases: TGTGCCAGCACCTCTGGGGTGGGGACTAGAGTTCGTGGTGAGCAGTTCTTC. V usage is TRBV7-2 and J usage is TRBJ2-1, with TRBD2 identical over 8 bases. There are 17 residues in the CDR3. With 7 bases clipped from V and 9 bases from J, the junction kept 20 bases outside the gene matches. Germline V lookup: CDR1 SGHTA, CDR2 FQGNSA. The variable domain in full, completed from reference TRBV7-2 and TRBJ2-1, reads GAGVSQSPSNKVTEKGKDVELRCDPISGHTALYWYRQSLGQGLEFLIYFQGNSAPDKSGLPSDRFSAERTGGSVSTLTIQRTQQEDSAVYLCASTSGVGTRVRGEQFFGPGTRLTVL.

The CDR3 DNA reads TGTGCCAGCAGCTTGGCACAGTACCAAGAGACCCAGTACTTC. It encodes CASSLAQYQETQYF. The chain couples TRBV5-4 to TRBJ2-5, with no clear D. V was clipped by 0 bases and J by 0 bases, with 6 bases between them. The CDR3 loop spans 14 amino acids. Germline CDR1 reads SGHNT; CDR2 reads YYREEE (reference sequence).

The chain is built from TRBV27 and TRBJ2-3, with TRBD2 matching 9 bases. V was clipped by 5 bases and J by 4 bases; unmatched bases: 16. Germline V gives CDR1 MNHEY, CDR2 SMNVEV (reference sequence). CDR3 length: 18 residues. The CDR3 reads CASSPRLAGPGGADTQYF. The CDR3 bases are TGTGCCAGCAGTCCCCGGCTAGCGGGGCCGGGGGGCGCAGATACGCAGTATTTT.

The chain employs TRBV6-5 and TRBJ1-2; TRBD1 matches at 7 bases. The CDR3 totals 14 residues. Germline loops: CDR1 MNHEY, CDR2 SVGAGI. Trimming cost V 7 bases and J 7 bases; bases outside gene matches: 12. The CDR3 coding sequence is TGTGCCAGCACTACGGACAGGAGAGAACGTGGCTACACCTTC. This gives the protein CASTTDRRERGYTF.

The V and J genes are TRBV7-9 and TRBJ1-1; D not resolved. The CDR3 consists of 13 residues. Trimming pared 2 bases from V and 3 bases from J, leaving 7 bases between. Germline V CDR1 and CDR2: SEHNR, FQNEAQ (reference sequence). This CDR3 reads CASSLSSDTEAFF. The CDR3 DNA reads TGTGCCAGCAGCTTATCTTCGGACACTGAAGCTTTCTTT.

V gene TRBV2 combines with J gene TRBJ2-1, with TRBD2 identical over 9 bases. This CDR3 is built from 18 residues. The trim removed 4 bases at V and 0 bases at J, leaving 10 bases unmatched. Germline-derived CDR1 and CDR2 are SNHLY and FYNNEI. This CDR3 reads CASSVAGTSFSSYNEQFF. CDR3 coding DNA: TGTGCCAGCAGTGTAGCCGGGACTAGCTTCAGCTCCTACAATGAGCAGTTCTTC.

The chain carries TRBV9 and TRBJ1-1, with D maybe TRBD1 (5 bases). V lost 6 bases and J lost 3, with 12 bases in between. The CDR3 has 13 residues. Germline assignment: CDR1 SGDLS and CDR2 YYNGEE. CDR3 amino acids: CASTPWGDTEAFF. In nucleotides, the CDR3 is TGTGCCAGCACCCCTTGGGGGGACACTGAAGCTTTCTTT.

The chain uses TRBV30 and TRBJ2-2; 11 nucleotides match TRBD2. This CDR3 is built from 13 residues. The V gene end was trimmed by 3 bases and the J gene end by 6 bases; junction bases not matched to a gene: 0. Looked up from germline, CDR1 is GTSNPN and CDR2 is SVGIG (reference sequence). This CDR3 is CAWRLAGAGELFF. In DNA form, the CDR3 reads TGTGCCTGGAGACTAGCGGGAGCCGGGGAGCTGTTTTTT.

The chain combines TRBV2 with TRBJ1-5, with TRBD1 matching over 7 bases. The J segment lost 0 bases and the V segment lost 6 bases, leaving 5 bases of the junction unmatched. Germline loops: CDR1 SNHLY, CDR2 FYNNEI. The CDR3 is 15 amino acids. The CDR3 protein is CASSRQGLSNQPQHF. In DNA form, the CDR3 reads TGTGCCAGCAGCAGACAGGGACTTAGCAATCAGCCCCAGCATTTT.

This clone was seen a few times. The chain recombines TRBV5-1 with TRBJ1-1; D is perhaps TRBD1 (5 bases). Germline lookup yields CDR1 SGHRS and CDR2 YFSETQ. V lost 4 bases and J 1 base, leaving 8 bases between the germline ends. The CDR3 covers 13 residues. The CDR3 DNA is TGCGCCAGCAGCCGGGACTGGAACACTGAAGCTTTCTTT. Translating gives CASSRDWNTEAFF.

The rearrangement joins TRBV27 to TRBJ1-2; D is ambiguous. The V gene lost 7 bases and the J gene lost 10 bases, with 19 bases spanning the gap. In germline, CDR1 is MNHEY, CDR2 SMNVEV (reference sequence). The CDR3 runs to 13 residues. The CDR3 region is CASTYSGSPYYTF. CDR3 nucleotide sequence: TGTGCCAGCACCTACTCCGGGAGCCCTTACTACACCTTC.

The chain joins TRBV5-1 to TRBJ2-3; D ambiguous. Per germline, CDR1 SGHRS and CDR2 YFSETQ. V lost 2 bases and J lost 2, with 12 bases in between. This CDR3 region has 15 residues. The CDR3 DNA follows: TGCGCCAGCAGCTTCTACGGGTTTGACACAGATACGCAGTATTTT. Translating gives CASSFYGFDTDTQYF.

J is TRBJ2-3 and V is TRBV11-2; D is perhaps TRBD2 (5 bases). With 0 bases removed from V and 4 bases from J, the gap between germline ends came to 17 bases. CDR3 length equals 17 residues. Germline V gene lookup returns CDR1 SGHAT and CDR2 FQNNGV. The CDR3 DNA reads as TGTGCCAGCAGCTTAGATAAGCGGACGCACATGGCAGATACGCAGTATTTT. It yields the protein CASSLDKRTHMADTQYF.

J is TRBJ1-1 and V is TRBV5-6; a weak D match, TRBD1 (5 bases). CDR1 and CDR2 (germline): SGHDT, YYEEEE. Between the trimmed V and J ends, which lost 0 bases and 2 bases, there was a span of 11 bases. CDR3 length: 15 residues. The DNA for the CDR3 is TGTGCCAGCAGCTTGGGACAGCCTTTTAACACTGAAGCTTTCTTT. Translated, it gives CASSLGQPFNTEAFF.

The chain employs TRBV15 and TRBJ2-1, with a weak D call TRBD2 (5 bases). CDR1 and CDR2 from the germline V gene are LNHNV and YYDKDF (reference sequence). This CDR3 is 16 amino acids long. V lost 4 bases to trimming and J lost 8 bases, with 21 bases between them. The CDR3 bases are TGTGCCACCAGCACAGGTTCGGTTCCCGAGGGCGATGAGCAGTTCTTC. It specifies CATSTGSVPEGDEQFF. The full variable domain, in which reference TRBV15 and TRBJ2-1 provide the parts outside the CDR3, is DAMVIQNPRYQVTQFGKPVTLSCSQTLNHNVMYWYQQKSSQAPKLLFHYYDKDFNNEADTPDNFQSRRPNTSFCFLDIRSPGLGDTAMYLCATSTGSVPEGDEQFFGPGTRLTVL.

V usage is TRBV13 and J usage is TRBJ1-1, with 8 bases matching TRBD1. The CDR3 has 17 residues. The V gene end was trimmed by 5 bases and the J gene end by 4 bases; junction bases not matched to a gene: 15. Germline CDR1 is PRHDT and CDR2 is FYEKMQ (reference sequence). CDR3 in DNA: TGTGCCAGCAGCCGGAGGGCAGGGGGCGGACAGGGCACTGAAGCTTTCTTT. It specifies CASSRRAGGGQGTEAFF.

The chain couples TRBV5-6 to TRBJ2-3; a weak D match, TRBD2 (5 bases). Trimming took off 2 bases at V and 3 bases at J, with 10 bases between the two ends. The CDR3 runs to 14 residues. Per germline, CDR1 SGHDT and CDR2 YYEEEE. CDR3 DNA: TGTGCCAGCAGCTTTGGGCGGGTAACAGATACGCAGTATTTT. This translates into CASSFGRVTDTQYF.

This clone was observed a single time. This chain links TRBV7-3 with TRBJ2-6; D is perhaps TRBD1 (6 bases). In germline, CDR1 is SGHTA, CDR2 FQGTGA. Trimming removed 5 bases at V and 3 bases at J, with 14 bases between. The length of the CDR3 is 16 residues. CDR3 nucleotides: TGTGCCAGCAGCCCCGACTCAGGGGATGGGGCCAACGTCCTGACTTTC. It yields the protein CASSPDSGDGANVLTF.

The CDR3 bases are TGTGCCAGCAGCTTATACGCGGTTCAGAACACTGAAGCTTTCTTT. This sequence encodes CASSLYAVQNTEAFF. This sequence joins TRBV7-9 and TRBJ1-1; D call uncertain. The CDR3 is 15 amino acids. CDR1 and CDR2 from the germline V gene are SEHNR and FQNEAQ (reference sequence). V was trimmed by 2 bases and J by 1 base, leaving 11 bases between them.